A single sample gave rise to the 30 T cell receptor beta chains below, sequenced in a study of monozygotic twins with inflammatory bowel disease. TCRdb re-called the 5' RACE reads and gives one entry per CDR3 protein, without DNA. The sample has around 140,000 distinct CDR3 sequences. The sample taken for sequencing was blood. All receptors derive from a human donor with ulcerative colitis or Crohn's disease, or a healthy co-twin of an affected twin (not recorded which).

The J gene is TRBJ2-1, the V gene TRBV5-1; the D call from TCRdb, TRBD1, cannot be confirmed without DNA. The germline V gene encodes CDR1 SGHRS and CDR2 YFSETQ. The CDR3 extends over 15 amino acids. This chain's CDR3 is CASSLVGQGAGEQFF. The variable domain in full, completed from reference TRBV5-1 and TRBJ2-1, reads KAGVTQTPRYLIKTRGQQVTLSCSPISGHRSVSWYQQTPGQGLQFLFEYFSETQRNKGNFPGRFSGRQFSNSRSEMNVSTLELGDSALYLCASSLVGQGAGEQFFGPGTRLTVL.

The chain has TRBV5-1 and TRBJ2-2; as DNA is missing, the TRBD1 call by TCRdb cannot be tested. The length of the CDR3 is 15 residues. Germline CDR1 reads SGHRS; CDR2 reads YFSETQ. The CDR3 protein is CASSKRQGNTGELFF.

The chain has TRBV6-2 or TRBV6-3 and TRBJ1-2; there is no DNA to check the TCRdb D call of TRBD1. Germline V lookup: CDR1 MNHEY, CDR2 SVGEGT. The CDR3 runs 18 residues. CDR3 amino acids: CASSYHHRRTGGFYGYTF.

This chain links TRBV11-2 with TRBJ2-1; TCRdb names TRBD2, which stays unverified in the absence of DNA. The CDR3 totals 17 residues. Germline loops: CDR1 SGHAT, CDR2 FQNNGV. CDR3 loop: CASRGLAGRVSYNEQFF.

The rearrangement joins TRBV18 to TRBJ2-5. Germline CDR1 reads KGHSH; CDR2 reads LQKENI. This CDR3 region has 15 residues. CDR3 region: CASSPPALYQETQYF.

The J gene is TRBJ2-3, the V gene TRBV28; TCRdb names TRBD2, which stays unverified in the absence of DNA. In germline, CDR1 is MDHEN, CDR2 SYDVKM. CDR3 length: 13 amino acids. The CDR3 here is CASSITSADTQYF.

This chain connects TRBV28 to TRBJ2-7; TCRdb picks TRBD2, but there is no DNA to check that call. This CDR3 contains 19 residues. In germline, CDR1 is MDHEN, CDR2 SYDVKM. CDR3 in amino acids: CASSLGGTSGIRSSFEQYF.

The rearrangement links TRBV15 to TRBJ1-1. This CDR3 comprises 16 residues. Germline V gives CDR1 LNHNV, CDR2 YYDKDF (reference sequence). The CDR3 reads CATSRDLRGMNTEAFF.

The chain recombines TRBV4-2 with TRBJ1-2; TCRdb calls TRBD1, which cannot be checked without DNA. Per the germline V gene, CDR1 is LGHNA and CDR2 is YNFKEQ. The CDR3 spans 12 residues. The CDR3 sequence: CASRTNRDGYTF.

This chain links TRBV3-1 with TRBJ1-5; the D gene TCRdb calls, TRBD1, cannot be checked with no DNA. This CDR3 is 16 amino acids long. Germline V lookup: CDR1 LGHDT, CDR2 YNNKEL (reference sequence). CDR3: CASSQGWGPLAQPQHF.

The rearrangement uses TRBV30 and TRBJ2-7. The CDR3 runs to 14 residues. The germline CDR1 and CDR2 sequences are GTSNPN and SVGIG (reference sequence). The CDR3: CAWRKNRGSYEQYF.

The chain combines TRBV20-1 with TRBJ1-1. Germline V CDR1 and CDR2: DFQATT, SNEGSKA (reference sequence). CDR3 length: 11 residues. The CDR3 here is CSARENTEAVF.

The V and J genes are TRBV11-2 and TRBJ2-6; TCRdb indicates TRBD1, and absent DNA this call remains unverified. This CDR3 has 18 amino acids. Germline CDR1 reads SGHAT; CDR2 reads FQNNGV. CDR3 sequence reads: CASSPTRNRGSGANVLTF.

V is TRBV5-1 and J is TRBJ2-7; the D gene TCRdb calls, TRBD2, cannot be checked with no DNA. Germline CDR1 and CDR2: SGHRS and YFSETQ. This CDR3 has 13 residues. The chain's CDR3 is CASSLDRSGEQYF.

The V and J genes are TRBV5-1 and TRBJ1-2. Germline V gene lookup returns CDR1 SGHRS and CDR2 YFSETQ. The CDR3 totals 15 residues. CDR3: CASSLGVGGNYGYTF.

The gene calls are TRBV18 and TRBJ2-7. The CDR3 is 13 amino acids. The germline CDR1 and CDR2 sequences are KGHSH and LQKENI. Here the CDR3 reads CASSPVSSYEQYF. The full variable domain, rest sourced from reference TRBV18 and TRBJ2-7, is NAGVMQNPRHLVRRRGQEARLRCSPMKGHSHVYWYRQLPEEGLKFMVYLQKENIIDESGMPKERFSAEFPKEGPSILRIQQVVRGDSAAYFCASSPVSSYEQYFGPGTRLTVT.

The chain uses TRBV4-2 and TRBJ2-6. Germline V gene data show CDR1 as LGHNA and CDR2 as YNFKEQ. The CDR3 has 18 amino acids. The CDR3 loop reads CASSQRQRRASGANVLTF.

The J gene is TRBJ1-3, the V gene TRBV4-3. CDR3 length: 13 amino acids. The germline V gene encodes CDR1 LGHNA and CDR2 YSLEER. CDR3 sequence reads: CASSQGAGNTIYF.

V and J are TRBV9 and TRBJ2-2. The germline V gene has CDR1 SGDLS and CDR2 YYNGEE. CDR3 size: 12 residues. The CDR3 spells CASSVFPGELFF.

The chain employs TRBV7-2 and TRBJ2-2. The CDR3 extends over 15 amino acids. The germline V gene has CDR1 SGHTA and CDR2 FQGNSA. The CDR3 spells CASSLVSGIAGELFF.

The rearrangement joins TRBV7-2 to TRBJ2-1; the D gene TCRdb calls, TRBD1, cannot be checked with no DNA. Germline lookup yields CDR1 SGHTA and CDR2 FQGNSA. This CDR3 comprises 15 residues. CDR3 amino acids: CASSFLGASPNEQFF.

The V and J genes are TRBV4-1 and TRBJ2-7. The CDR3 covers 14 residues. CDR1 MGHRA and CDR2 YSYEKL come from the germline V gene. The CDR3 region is CASSQVVRTYEQYF.

The CDR3 is CASSPTSGGTGELFF. V usage is TRBV7-6 and J usage is TRBJ2-2; TCRdb's D gene call, TRBD2, goes unchecked for lack of DNA. The CDR3 spans 15 residues. Germline assignment: CDR1 SGHVS and CDR2 FNYEAQ.

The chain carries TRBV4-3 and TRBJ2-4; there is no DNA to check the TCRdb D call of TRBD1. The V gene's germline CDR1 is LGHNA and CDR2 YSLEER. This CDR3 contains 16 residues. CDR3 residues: CASSPEVVPFKNIQYF.

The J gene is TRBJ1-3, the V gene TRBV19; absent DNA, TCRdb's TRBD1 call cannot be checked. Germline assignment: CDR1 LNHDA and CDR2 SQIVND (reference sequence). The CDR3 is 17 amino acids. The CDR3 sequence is CASSIWSGDNSGNTIYF.

CDR3 sequence: CASSFDRGITEAFF. This sequence joins TRBV5-1 and TRBJ1-1; TCRdb returns TRBD1, unconfirmable since there is no DNA. In germline, CDR1 is SGHRS, CDR2 YFSETQ. The CDR3 is 14 residues long.

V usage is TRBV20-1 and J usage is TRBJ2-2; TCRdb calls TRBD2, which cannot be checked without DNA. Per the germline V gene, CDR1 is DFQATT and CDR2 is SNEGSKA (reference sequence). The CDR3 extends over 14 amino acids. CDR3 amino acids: CSALEGLASGELFF.

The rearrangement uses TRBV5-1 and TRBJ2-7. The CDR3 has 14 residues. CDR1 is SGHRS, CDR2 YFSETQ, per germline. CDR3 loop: CASSSHRGSYEQYF.

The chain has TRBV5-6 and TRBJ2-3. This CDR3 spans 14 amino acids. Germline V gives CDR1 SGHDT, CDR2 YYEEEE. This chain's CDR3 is CASSLTEATDTQYF.

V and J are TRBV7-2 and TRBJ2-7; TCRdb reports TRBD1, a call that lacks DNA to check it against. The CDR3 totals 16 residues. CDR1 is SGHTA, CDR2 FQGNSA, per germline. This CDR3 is CASSLRPPGQVYEQYF.